The 8 T cell receptor beta chains in this list originate from one sample, sequenced in a study of blood T cells in healthy people across ages. For the second PCR, which ran for about 7 to 12 cycles, a sample-barcoded 5' primer and a J-beta primer mix were used. TCRdb re-called the 5' RACE reads with MiXCR, one entry per CDR3 protein. The sample gives more than 1 million distinct CDR3 sequences, 35% to 50% of which show up once; about 20% is in the top ten. The sample comprised blood. The receptors come from a woman in her sixties in good health.

This clonotype turned up a few times. The chain has TRBV5-1 and TRBJ1-2; TRBD1 matches 7 bases. Germline V gives CDR1 SGHRS, CDR2 YFSETQ. The ends lost 1 base at V and 6 bases at J; junction bases unmatched: 6. The CDR3 loop spans 14 amino acids. CDR3: CASSLNRDRNGYTF. The DNA of the CDR3 is TGCGCCAGCAGCTTGAACCGGGACAGAAATGGCTACACCTTC. Based on the CDR3 plus reference TRBV5-1 and TRBJ1-2, the full variable domain is KAGVTQTPRYLIKTRGQQVTLSCSPISGHRSVSWYQQTPGQGLQFLFEYFSETQRNKGNFPGRFSGRQFSNSRSEMNVSTLELGDSALYLCASSLNRDRNGYTFGSGTRLTVV.

The gene calls are TRBV28 and TRBJ2-1; D is perhaps TRBD2 (5 bases). This CDR3 is built from 12 residues. Germline CDR1 reads MDHEN; CDR2 reads SYDVKM. Trimming left V 6 bases short and J 7 bases short, with 10 bases between. The CDR3 here is CASRTTRNEQFF. In nucleotides, the CDR3 is TGTGCCAGCAGGACTACTAGAAATGAGCAGTTCTTC.

The rearrangement uses TRBV9 and TRBJ1-2; maybe TRBD1 (5 bases). Trimming cost V 4 bases and J 7 bases, with 17 bases left between them. This CDR3 is built from 14 residues. CDR1 and CDR2 from the germline V gene are SGDLS and YYNGEE. The CDR3 spells CASSRETGTLGYTF. CDR3 nucleotide sequence: TGTGCCAGCAGCAGGGAAACCGGGACGCTTGGCTACACCTTC. The variable domain in full, completed from reference TRBV9 and TRBJ1-2, reads DSGVTQTPKHLITATGQRVTLRCSPRSGDLSVYWYQQSLDQGLQFLIQYYNGEERAKGNILERFSAQQFPDLHSELNLSSLELGDSALYFCASSRETGTLGYTFGSGTRLTVV.

V usage is TRBV6-1 and J usage is TRBJ2-3, with D possibly called TRBD1 or TRBD2 (6 bases each). Germline V gene data show CDR1 as MNHNS and CDR2 as SASEGT. The CDR3 length is 14 residues. Deletions cut 1 base from V and 4 bases from J, with 9 bases between. The CDR3 spells CASSEDRGPDTQYF. The CDR3 region has the DNA TGTGCCAGCAGTGAAGACCGGGGGCCAGATACGCAGTATTTT.

On this clonotype itself: Sequence at one end of the junction differs from germline and may be a read error. The V call is TRBV7-6, the J call TRBJ1-2; 7 nucleotides align to TRBD1. CDR1 SGHVS and CDR2 FNYEAQ come from the germline V gene. The CDR3 contains 16 residues. Here the CDR3 reads CASSPSPGQTLYDYTF. CDR3 nucleotides: TGTGCCAGCAGCCCTTCGCCGGGACAGACTCTCTATGACTACACCTTC.

This chain uses TRBV5-1 with TRBJ2-1; possibly TRBD2 for D (6 bases). Between the trimmed V and J ends, which lost 0 bases and 3 bases, there was a span of 10 bases. From germline, CDR1 is SGHRS and CDR2 YFSETQ. CDR3 size: 15 residues. CDR3: CASSLDGRGYNEQFF. The CDR3 region has the DNA TGCGCCAGCAGCTTGGACGGGAGAGGCTACAATGAGCAGTTCTTC.

CDR3 loop: CSVGPKGTEAFF. The CDR3, as DNA: TGCAGCGTTGGGCCCAAGGGCACTGAAGCTTTCTTT. V and J are TRBV29-1 and TRBJ1-1; no reliable D call. Germline-derived CDR1 and CDR2 are SQVTM and ANQGSEA. This CDR3 comprises 12 residues. V was cut by 4 bases and J by 4 bases, with 10 bases left in between.

Written as DNA, the CDR3 is TGTGCCAGCAGTTTAGGGGACCAGCCGGGGGCTCAGCCCCAGCATTTT. This sequence encodes CASSLGDQPGAQPQHF. The chain has TRBV27 and TRBJ1-5; the D gene is possibly TRBD1 (6 bases). Germline values: CDR1 MNHEY, CDR2 SMNVEV (reference sequence). This CDR3 spans 16 amino acids. Trimming took 2 bases from V and 6 from J, leaving 17 bases between them.